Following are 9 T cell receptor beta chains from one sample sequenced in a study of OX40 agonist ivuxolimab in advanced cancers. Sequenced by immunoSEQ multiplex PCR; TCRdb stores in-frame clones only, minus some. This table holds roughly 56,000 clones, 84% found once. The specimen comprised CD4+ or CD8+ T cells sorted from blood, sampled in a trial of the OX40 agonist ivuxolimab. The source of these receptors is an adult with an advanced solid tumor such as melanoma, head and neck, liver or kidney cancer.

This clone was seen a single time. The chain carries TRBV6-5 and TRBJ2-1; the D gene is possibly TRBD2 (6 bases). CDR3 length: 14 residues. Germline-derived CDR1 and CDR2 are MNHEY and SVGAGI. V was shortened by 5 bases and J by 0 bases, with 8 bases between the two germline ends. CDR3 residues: CASSREDSYNEQFF. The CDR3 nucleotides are TGTGCCAGCAGTAGGGAGGACTCCTACAATGAGCAGTTCTTC.

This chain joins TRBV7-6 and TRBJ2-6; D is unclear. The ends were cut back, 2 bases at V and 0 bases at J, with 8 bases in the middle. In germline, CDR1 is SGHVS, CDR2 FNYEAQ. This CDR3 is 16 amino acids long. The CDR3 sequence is CASSLSPDSGANVLTF. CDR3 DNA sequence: TGTGCCAGCAGCTTATCTCCAGACTCTGGGGCCAACGTCCTGACTTTC.

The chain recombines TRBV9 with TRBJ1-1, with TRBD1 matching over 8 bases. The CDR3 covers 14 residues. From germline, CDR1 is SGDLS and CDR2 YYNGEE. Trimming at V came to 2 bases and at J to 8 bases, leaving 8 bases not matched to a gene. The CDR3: CASSVEQGGSEAFF. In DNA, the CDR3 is TGTGCCAGCAGCGTCGAACAGGGGGGATCGGAAGCTTTCTTT. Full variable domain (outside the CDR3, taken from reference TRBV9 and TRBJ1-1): DSGVTQTPKHLITATGQRVTLRCSPRSGDLSVYWYQQSLDQGLQFLIQYYNGEERAKGNILERFSAQQFPDLHSELNLSSLELGDSALYFCASSVEQGGSEAFFGQGTRLTVV.

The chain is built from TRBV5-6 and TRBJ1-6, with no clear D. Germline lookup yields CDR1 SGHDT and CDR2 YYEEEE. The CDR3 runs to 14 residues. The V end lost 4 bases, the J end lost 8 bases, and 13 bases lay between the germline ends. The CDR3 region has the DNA TGTGCCAGCAGCCCGAGGGCGACCGATTCACCCCTCCACTTT. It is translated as CASSPRATDSPLHF.

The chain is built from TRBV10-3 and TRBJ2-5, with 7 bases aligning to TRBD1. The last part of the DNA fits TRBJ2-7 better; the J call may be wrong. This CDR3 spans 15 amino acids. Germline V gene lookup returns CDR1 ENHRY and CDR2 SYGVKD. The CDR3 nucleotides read TGTGCCATCAGTGGCCGACAGGGAAGCGCTCTCGAGCAGTACTTC. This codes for CAISGRQGSALEQYF.

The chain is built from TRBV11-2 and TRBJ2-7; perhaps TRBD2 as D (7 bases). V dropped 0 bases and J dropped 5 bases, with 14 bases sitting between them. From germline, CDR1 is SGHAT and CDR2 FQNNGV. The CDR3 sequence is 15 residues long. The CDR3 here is CASSLDQSGGDEQYF. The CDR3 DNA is TGTGCCAGCAGCTTAGATCAATCGGGGGGCGACGAGCAGTACTTC. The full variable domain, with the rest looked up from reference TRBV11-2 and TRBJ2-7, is EAGVAQSPRYKIIEKRQSVAFWCNPISGHATLYWYQQILGQGPKLLIQFQNNGVVDDSQLPKDRFSAERLKGVDSTLKIQPAKLEDSAVYLCASSLDQSGGDEQYFGPGTRLTVT.

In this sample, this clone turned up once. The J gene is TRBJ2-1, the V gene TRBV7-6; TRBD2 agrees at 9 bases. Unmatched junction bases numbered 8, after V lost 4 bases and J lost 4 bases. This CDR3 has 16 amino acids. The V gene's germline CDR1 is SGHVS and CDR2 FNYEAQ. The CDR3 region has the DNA TGTGCCAGCAGCTACCTAGCGGGGTCGCCTTACAATGAGCAGTTCTTC. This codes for CASSYLAGSPYNEQFF.

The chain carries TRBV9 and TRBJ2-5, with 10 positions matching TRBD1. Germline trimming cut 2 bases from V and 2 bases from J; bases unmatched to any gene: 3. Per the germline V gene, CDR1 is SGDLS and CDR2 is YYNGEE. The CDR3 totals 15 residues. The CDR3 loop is CASSVWGQGQETQYF. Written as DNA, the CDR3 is TGTGCCAGCAGCGTCTGGGGACAGGGGCAAGAGACCCAGTACTTC.

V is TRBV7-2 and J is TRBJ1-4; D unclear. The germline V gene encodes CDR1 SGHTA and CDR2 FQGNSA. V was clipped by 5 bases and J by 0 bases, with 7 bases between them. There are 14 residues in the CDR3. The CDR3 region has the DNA TGTGCCAGCAGCCCGTGGGCAACTAATGAAAAACTGTTTTTT. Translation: CASSPWATNEKLFF. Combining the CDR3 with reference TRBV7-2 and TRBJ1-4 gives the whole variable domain GAGVSQSPSNKVTEKGKDVELRCDPISGHTALYWYRQSLGQGLEFLIYFQGNSAPDKSGLPSDRFSAERTGGSVSTLTIQRTQQEDSAVYLCASSPWATNEKLFFGSGTQLSVL.